The source of this TCR beta chain is a study of OX40 agonist ivuxolimab in advanced cancers. For the study at large: Prior anti-PD-1, anti-PD-L1 or anti-CTLA-4 therapy was allowed; 40% had some.

General study findings and limits: Some nonresponders also had low normalized T-cell clonal expansion. At doses 0.1 to 3.0 mg/kg, CD4+ and CD8+ clones expanded. Mean expanded clone counts were higher in CD8+ than CD4+ T cells.

A remark on this clone: As yet, its antigen is unknown.

TCRdb's table, derived via immunoSEQ multiplex PCR, lists solely in-frame clones and lacks some. Counted here are some 57,000 clones, roughly four fifths occurring once; the ten biggest clones make up approximately 1.2%. The length of the CDR3 is 16 residues. CDR1 and CDR2 (germline): SGHTS, YDEGEE. The ends lost 4 bases at V and 7 bases at J; junction bases unmatched: 12. The source was CD4+ or CD8+ T cells sorted from blood, collected in a trial of the OX40 agonist ivuxolimab. The TCR was taken from an adult with an advanced solid tumor such as melanoma, head and neck, liver or kidney cancer. This chain links TRBV5-8 with TRBJ2-1; 9 nucleotides match TRBD1. The CDR3 DNA is TGTGCCAGCAGCCCCCCCCCGGGACAGGGATCGAATGAGCAGTTCTTC. This gives the protein CASSPPPGQGSNEQFF. The complete variable domain, with remaining parts taken from reference TRBV5-8 and TRBJ2-1, reads EAGVTQSPTHLIKTRGQQATLRCSPISGHTSVYWYQQALGLGLQFLLWYDEGEERNRGNFPPRFSGRQFPNYSSELNVNALELEDSALYLCASSPPPGQGSNEQFFGPGTRLTVL.